This passage covers 30 T cell receptor beta chains from one sample sequenced in a study of cytomegalovirus exposure and HLA in healthy donors. TCRdb's table, derived via immunoSEQ multiplex PCR, lists solely in-frame clones and lacks some. In the table there are 150,000 to 200,000 clones, roughly 86% of which are singletons. Sequencing used PBMCs. The receptors were gathered from a man aged 18 to 30 in good health and CMV-seropositive.

The J gene is TRBJ2-2, the V gene TRBV4-1; 9 nucleotides align to TRBD2. This CDR3 spans 15 amino acids. Per germline, CDR1 MGHRA and CDR2 YSYEKL. Trimming at V came to 1 base and at J to 4 bases, leaving 1 base not matched to a gene. The CDR3 reads CASSQVSGSTGELFF. As DNA, the CDR3 is TGCGCCAGCAGCCAAGTTAGCGGGAGCACCGGGGAGCTGTTTTTT.

The V gene is TRBV7-2, the J gene TRBJ1-1, with TRBD1 identical over 7 bases. This CDR3 comprises 15 residues. Trimming cost V 5 bases and J 7 bases; bases outside gene matches: 13. The germline V gene has CDR1 SGHTA and CDR2 FQGNSA. Here the CDR3 DNA reads TGTGCCAGCAGCACGCAAGCAGGGGGGTTCGGTGAAGCTTTCTTT. Encoded protein: CASSTQAGGFGEAFF.

The rearrangement uses TRBV7-9 and TRBJ2-1; D is undetermined. The CDR3 runs 12 residues. V lost 3 bases to trimming and J lost 6 bases, with 6 bases between them. The germline V gene encodes CDR1 SEHNR and CDR2 FQNEAQ (reference sequence). Here the CDR3 reads CASSFRANEQFF. The CDR3 nucleotides read TGTGCCAGCAGCTTCCGAGCCAATGAGCAGTTCTTC. The whole variable domain, filled in from reference TRBV7-9 and TRBJ2-1, reads DTGVSQNPRHKITKRGQNVTFRCDPISEHNRLYWYRQTLGQGPEFLTYFQNEAQLEKSRLLSDRFSAERPKGSFSTLEIQRTEQGDSAMYLCASSFRANEQFFGPGTRLTVL.

The chain combines TRBV2 with TRBJ1-1, with D possibly matching TRBD1 (5 bases). Germline V gives CDR1 SNHLY, CDR2 FYNNEI. The length of the CDR3 is 11 residues. Trimming pared 10 bases from V and 9 bases from J, leaving 15 bases between. Here the CDR3 DNA reads TGTGCCACCAATGGGGGGGAAAAAGCTTTCTTT. Translating gives CATNGGEKAFF.

The rearrangement uses TRBV6-1 and TRBJ2-7; maybe TRBD2 (5 bases). Germline lookup yields CDR1 MNHNS and CDR2 SASEGT. This CDR3 contains 14 residues. V lost 8 bases and J lost 0, with 14 bases in between. The CDR3 is CASSRRASSYEQYF. The CDR3 bases are TGTGCCAGCTCCCGGCGGGCAAGCTCCTACGAGCAGTACTTC.

J is TRBJ2-7 and V is TRBV19, with a possible D match to TRBD1 (5 bases). The CDR3 runs 11 residues. The ends were cut back, 6 bases at V and 3 bases at J, with 6 bases in the middle. Germline CDR1 and CDR2: LNHDA and SQIVND (reference sequence). This CDR3 reads CASRQGYEQYF. Written as DNA, the CDR3 is TGTGCCAGTAGGCAGGGCTACGAGCAGTACTTC.

The V call is TRBV27, the J call TRBJ2-1; possibly TRBD2 for D (7 bases). The length of the CDR3 is 16 residues. CDR1 and CDR2 from the germline V gene are MNHEY and SMNVEV (reference sequence). The ends were cut back, 7 bases at V and 4 bases at J, with 20 bases in the middle. This chain's CDR3 is CASTTVRGGRYNEQFF. CDR3 DNA: TGTGCCAGCACAACAGTGAGGGGGGGCCGGTACAATGAGCAGTTCTTC.

The rearrangement joins TRBV7-9 to TRBJ2-7; possibly TRBD1 for D (6 bases). Trimming cost V 8 bases and J 3 bases, with 14 bases left between them. The CDR3 runs to 13 residues. CDR1 is SEHNR, CDR2 FQNEAQ, per germline (reference sequence). The CDR3 is CASGHFRGYEQYF. DNA of the CDR3: TGTGCCAGCGGGCATTTCAGGGGCTACGAGCAGTACTTC.

The V gene is TRBV6-5, the J gene TRBJ1-4; D remains unclear. The germline V gene encodes CDR1 MNHEY and CDR2 SVGAGI. This CDR3 contains 14 residues. The V end lost 5 bases, the J end lost 8 bases, and 15 bases lay between the germline ends. For the CDR3, the DNA is TGTGCCAGCAGTCCGCGTCTGTTAGTGGAAAAACTGTTTTTT. This codes for CASSPRLLVEKLFF.

J is TRBJ1-1 and V is TRBV6-5; D gene ambiguous. Germline V CDR1 and CDR2: MNHEY, SVGAGI. The CDR3 sequence is 15 residues long. V was pared by 0 bases and J by 4 bases, with 12 bases between. CDR3 DNA: TGTGCCAGCAGTTACTCGGCAGTCCCACCCACTGAAGCTTTCTTT. This encodes CASSYSAVPPTEAFF.

The rearrangement links TRBV7-2 to TRBJ2-7, with TRBD1 identical over 7 bases. CDR1 and CDR2 from the germline V gene are SGHTA and FQGNSA. V gave up 5 bases and J gave up 4 bases; unmatched junction bases: 5. The CDR3 loop spans 13 amino acids. The CDR3 DNA follows: TGTGCCAGCAGCAACCCACAGGGGTACGAGCAGTACTTC. Its protein is CASSNPQGYEQYF.

This chain connects TRBV25-1 to TRBJ1-2; possibly TRBD1 for D (5 bases). With 10 bases removed from V and 3 bases from J, the gap between germline ends came to 18 bases. Germline CDR1 and CDR2: MGHDK and SYGVNS. The CDR3 has 14 residues. The CDR3, as DNA: TGTGCCACCCTCAACCCACAGGCACACTATGGCTACACCTTC. It encodes CATLNPQAHYGYTF.

The CDR3 DNA reads as TGCAGCGCCCTGACAGAAAAACTGTTTTTT. As protein: CSALTEKLFF. The chain uses TRBV29-1 and TRBJ1-4; D unresolved. V was shortened by 7 bases and J by 8 bases, with 8 bases between the two germline ends. The CDR3 loop spans 10 amino acids. CDR1 and CDR2 (germline): SQVTM, ANQGSEA.

The CDR3 sequence: CASSPGTYNEQFF. The CDR3 DNA reads TGTGCCAGCAGCCCGGGGACCTACAATGAGCAGTTCTTC. The genes are TRBV7-2 and TRBJ2-1, with D possibly matching TRBD2 (5 bases). CDR3 length equals 13 residues. V lost 5 bases and J lost 2, with 7 bases in between. Germline V gene lookup returns CDR1 SGHTA and CDR2 FQGNSA.

The rearrangement links TRBV7-2 to TRBJ2-7; a possible D gene is TRBD1 (5 bases). This CDR3 has 17 amino acids. Trimming stripped 1 base from V and 0 bases from J, with 16 bases between. Germline V gives CDR1 SGHTA, CDR2 FQGNSA. CDR3: CASSLVSQAFGSYEQYF. CDR3 nucleotides: TGTGCCAGCAGCTTAGTTTCACAGGCATTTGGCTCCTACGAGCAGTACTTC. Supplemented by reference TRBV7-2 and TRBJ2-7, the full variable domain reads GAGVSQSPSNKVTEKGKDVELRCDPISGHTALYWYRQSLGQGLEFLIYFQGNSAPDKSGLPSDRFSAERTGGSVSTLTIQRTQQEDSAVYLCASSLVSQAFGSYEQYFGPGTRLTVT.

This clone was observed a handful of times. The chain recombines TRBV6-6 with TRBJ1-1; a possible D gene is TRBD1 (5 bases). The CDR3 has 13 residues. Germline-derived CDR1 and CDR2 are MNHNY and SVGAGI (reference sequence). V was shortened by 7 bases and J by 0 bases, with 9 bases between the two germline ends. For the CDR3, the DNA is TGTGCCAGCACACAGGAGCTGAACACTGAAGCTTTCTTT. Encoded protein: CASTQELNTEAFF.

The chain couples TRBV11-3 to TRBJ1-4; the D gene is possibly TRBD1 (6 bases). This CDR3 comprises 15 residues. V was cut by 7 bases and J by 8 bases, with 20 bases left in between. Germline V gene data show CDR1 as SGHNT and CDR2 as YENEEA. CDR3 sequence reads: CASIIGRWGREKLFF. Here the CDR3 DNA reads TGTGCCAGCATCATTGGCCGTTGGGGGCGAGAAAAACTGTTTTTT.

V and J are TRBV9 and TRBJ2-7, with TRBD2 matching 8 bases. This CDR3 is 15 amino acids long. Germline V lookup: CDR1 SGDLS, CDR2 YYNGEE. V was pared by 0 bases and J by 7 bases, with 9 bases of the junction left unmatched. The CDR3 sequence: CASSVELAGQDEQYF. In DNA form, the CDR3 reads TGTGCCAGCAGCGTAGAATTAGCGGGGCAGGATGAGCAGTACTTC.

The V call is TRBV28, the J call TRBJ2-5, with a possible D match to TRBD2 (5 bases). V was trimmed by 3 bases and J by 1 base, leaving 12 bases between them. CDR3 size: 15 residues. CDR1 is MDHEN and CDR2 is SYDVKM in the germline V gene. The CDR3 DNA reads TGTGCCAGCAGTTTTCGGGGAGTGGGCCAAGAGACCCAGTACTTC. It translates to CASSFRGVGQETQYF.

The chain carries TRBV19 and TRBJ2-7; possible D gene TRBD1, 6 bases. Germline V gives CDR1 LNHDA, CDR2 SQIVND (reference sequence). Trimming took 5 bases from V and 4 from J, leaving 27 bases between them. There are 18 residues in the CDR3. CDR3 nucleotide sequence: TGTGCCAGTAGTCGTAGTATAAACCAGGGGTCCGCGAGATACGAGCAGTACTTC. Amino acid sequence: CASSRSINQGSARYEQYF.

The V call is TRBV5-1, the J call TRBJ1-1; D remains unclear. The V and J ends lost 2 bases and 3 bases respectively, with 8 bases between them. CDR1 SGHRS and CDR2 YFSETQ come from the germline V gene. The CDR3 spans 13 residues. In nucleotides, the CDR3 is TGCGCCAGCAGCTTAACTGATGACACTGAAGCTTTCTTT. Its protein product is CASSLTDDTEAFF. Full variable domain (missing parts from reference TRBV5-1 and TRBJ1-1): KAGVTQTPRYLIKTRGQQVTLSCSPISGHRSVSWYQQTPGQGLQFLFEYFSETQRNKGNFPGRFSGRQFSNSRSEMNVSTLELGDSALYLCASSLTDDTEAFFGQGTRLTVV.

DNA for the CDR3: TGTGCCAGCAGTGCGCGGGGCCTAGCGGCCTACTACGAGCAGTACTTC. It codes for CASSARGLAAYYEQYF. V gene TRBV27 combines with J gene TRBJ2-7; 7 nucleotides match TRBD2. Germline V gene lookup returns CDR1 MNHEY and CDR2 SMNVEV (reference sequence). The junction had 13 bases not matched to a gene; V was cut back by 5 bases and J by 3 bases. The CDR3 is made up of 16 amino acids.

The genes are TRBV7-6 and TRBJ2-7; 8 nucleotides line up with TRBD1. This CDR3 has 15 amino acids. With V trimmed by 1 base and J by 0 bases, 2 bases remained unmatched. Germline V lookup: CDR1 SGHVS, CDR2 FNYEAQ. In nucleotides, the CDR3 is TGTGCCAGCAGCTTAGGGACAGGGAGCTCCTACGAGCAGTACTTC. This translates into CASSLGTGSSYEQYF.

This clone occurred a few times. V and J are TRBV13 and TRBJ1-6; TRBD1 matches at 8 bases. CDR1 is PRHDT, CDR2 FYEKMQ, per germline (reference sequence). After removal of 3 bases from V and 1 base from J, the junction contained 2 bases not matched to a gene. The CDR3 sequence is 16 residues long. The CDR3 bases are TGTGCCAGCAGCTTCCAGGGGGCGTCCTATAATTCACCCCTCCACTTT. Its translation: CASSFQGASYNSPLHF. The full variable domain, rest sourced from reference TRBV13 and TRBJ1-6, is AAGVIQSPRHLIKEKRETATLKCYPIPRHDTVYWYQQGPGQDPQFLISFYEKMQSDKGSIPDRFSAQQFSDYHSELNMSSLELGDSALYFCASSFQGASYNSPLHFGNGTRLTVT.

V and J are TRBV7-6 and TRBJ1-1, with no clear D. V lost 5 bases and J lost 4, with 11 bases in between. Germline-derived CDR1 and CDR2 are SGHVS and FNYEAQ. CDR3 length equals 13 residues. In DNA form, the CDR3 reads TGTGCCAGCAGCGCCGGGGTGGTCACTGAAGCTTTCTTT. Residues: CASSAGVVTEAFF.

The V call is TRBV2, the J call TRBJ2-2; possibly TRBD1 for D (5 bases). Germline CDR1 is SNHLY and CDR2 is FYNNEI. The V gene lost 7 bases and the J gene lost 7 bases, with 13 bases spanning the gap. CDR3 length: 13 amino acids. CDR3 sequence (DNA): TGTGCCAGCATAGGACACTATCGCGGGGAGCTGTTTTTT. This encodes CASIGHYRGELFF. The variable domain in full, with the rest retrieved from reference TRBV2 and TRBJ2-2, is EPEVTQTPSHQVTQMGQEVILRCVPISNHLYFYWYRQILGQKVEFLVSFYNNEISEKSEIFDDQFSVERPDGSNFTLKIRSTKLEDSAMYFCASIGHYRGELFFGEGSRLTVL.

This clone was seen once. The chain combines TRBV9 with TRBJ1-6; unclear D gene. The CDR3 loop spans 19 amino acids. V lost 3 bases, J lost 1 base, and 20 bases lay in between. Germline CDR1 SGDLS, CDR2 YYNGEE. CDR3 residues: CASSATIRSDTSYNSPLHF. The CDR3 nucleotides read TGTGCCAGCAGCGCAACCATCAGGTCTGATACGTCCTATAATTCACCCCTCCACTTT.

The gene calls are TRBV21-1 and TRBJ2-7; TRBD1, the table's D call, lacks a check against the DNA. TRBV21-1 is deemed a pseudogene. The CDR3 loop spans 19 amino acids. CDR3 region: CASSKEGDRGRLRSYEQYF. CDR3 DNA sequence: TGTGCCAGCAGCAAAGAAGGGGACAGGGGGCGCTTGAGGTCCTACGAGCAGTACTTC.

The chain is built from TRBV18 and TRBJ2-6; perhaps TRBD1 as D (5 bases). Trimming shortened V by 3 bases and J by 1 base, and 7 bases separated the two germline ends. Germline V gene sequence: CDR1 KGHSH, CDR2 LQKENI. The CDR3 is 15 residues long. Here the CDR3 DNA reads TGTGCCAGCTCACCTGACAGTTCTGGGGCCAACGTCCTGACTTTC. It is translated as CASSPDSSGANVLTF.

The V gene is TRBV6-1, the J gene TRBJ2-7, with 10 bases fitting TRBD1. Germline lookup yields CDR1 MNHNS and CDR2 SASEGT. This CDR3 spans 12 amino acids. The V segment lost 11 bases and the J segment 4 bases; nucleotides outside the gene matches: 5. CDR3 in amino acids: CAWGQGRYEQYF. CDR3 in DNA: TGTGCCTGGGGACAGGGGCGTTACGAGCAGTACTTC.